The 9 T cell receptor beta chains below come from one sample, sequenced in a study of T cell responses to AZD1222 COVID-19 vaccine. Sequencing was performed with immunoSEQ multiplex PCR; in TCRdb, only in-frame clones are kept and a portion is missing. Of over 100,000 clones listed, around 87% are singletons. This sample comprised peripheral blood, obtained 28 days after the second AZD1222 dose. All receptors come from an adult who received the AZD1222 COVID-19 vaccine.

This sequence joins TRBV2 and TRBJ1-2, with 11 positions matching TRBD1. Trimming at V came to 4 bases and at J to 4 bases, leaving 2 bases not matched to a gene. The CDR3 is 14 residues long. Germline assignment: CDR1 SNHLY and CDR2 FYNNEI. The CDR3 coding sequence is TGTGCCAGCAGTGCCGGGACAGGGGGCTATGGCTACACCTTC. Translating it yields CASSAGTGGYGYTF.

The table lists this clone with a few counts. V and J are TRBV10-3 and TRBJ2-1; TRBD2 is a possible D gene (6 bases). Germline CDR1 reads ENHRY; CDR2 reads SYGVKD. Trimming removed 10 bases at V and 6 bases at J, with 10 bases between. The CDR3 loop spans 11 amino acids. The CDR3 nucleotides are TGTGCCACGGGGGTTAGCAATGAGCAGTTCTTC. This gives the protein CATGVSNEQFF.

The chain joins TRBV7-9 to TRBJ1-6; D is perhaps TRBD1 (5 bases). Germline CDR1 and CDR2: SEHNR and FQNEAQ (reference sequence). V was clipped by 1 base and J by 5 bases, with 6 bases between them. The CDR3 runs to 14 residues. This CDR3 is CASSLGQNNSPLHF. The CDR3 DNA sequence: TGTGCCAGCAGCTTAGGACAGAATAATTCACCCCTCCACTTT.

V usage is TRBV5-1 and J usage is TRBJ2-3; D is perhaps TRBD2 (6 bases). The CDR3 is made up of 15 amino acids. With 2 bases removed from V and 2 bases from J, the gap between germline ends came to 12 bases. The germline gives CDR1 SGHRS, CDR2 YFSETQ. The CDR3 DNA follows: TGCGCCAGCAGCTTTTCCGCGGGGTACACAGATACGCAGTATTTT. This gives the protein CASSFSAGYTDTQYF.

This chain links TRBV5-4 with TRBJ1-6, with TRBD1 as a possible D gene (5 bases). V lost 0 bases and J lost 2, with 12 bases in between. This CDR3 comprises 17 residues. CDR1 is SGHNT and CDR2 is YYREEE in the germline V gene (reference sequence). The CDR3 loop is CASSLVPQGAYNSPLHF. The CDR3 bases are TGTGCCAGCAGCTTGGTTCCCCAGGGAGCCTATAATTCACCCCTCCACTTT.

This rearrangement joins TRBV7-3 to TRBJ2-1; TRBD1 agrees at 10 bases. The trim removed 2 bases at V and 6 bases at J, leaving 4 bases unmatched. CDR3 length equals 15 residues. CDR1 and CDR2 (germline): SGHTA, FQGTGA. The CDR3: CASSLDRGPGNEQFF. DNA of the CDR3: TGTGCCAGCAGCTTAGACAGGGGGCCTGGCAATGAGCAGTTCTTC. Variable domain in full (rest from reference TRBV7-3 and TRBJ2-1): GAGVSQTPSNKVTEKGKYVELRCDPISGHTALYWYRQSLGQGPEFLIYFQGTGAADDSGLPNDRFFAVRPEGSVSTLKIQRTERGDSAVYLCASSLDRGPGNEQFFGPGTRLTVL.

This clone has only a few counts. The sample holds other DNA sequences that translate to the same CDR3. CDR3 DNA sequence: TGTGCCAGCAGCTCGCGCCACTACGAGCAGTACTTC. Its translation is CASSSRHYEQYF. The chain is built from TRBV5-6 and TRBJ2-7; D is unresolved. V dropped 3 bases and J dropped 3 bases, with 7 bases sitting between them. Per germline, CDR1 SGHDT and CDR2 YYEEEE. The CDR3 sequence is 12 residues long.

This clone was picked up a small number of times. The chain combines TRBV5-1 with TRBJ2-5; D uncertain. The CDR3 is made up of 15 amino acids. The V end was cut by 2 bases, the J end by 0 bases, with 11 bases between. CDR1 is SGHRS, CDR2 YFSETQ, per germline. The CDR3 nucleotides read TGCGCCAGCAGCTTCGTAGGCCGGAACCAAGAGACCCAGTACTTC. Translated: CASSFVGRNQETQYF. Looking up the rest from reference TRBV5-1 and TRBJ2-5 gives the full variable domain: KAGVTQTPRYLIKTRGQQVTLSCSPISGHRSVSWYQQTPGQGLQFLFEYFSETQRNKGNFPGRFSGRQFSNSRSEMNVSTLELGDSALYLCASSFVGRNQETQYFGPGTRLLVL.

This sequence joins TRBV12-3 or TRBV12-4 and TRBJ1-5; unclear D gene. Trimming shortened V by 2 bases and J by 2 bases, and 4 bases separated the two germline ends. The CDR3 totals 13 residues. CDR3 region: CASSLWGNQPQHF. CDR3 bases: TGTGCCAGCAGTTTATGGGGCAATCAGCCCCAGCATTTT.